This T cell receptor (beta chain) was recovered during a study of T cells in Graves' hyperthyroidism and ophthalmopathy. Germline loops: CDR1 LGHNA, CDR2 YSLEER. The CDR3 loop spans 15 amino acids. Trimming left V 3 bases short and J 4 bases short, with 15 bases between. Whole-study findings and limits: Within blood appeared most thyroid clonotypes that had expanded above 0.001.

This clonotype was seen a single time. Its antigen is still unknown. Amplification targeted TCR beta CDR3 regions from RNA transcripts. First-round RT-PCR with HTBI primers amplified the TCR CDR3 region. TCRdb analysed the multiplex PCR reads with MiXCR anew, one entry per CDR3 protein. The sample holds roughly 840,000 distinct CDR3 sequences, 35% to 45% seen once. The study defined stable Graves' hyperthyroidism as no ophthalmopathy progression within 18 months. The material sequenced was blood. This receptor was identified in a man aged 18 to 29 with Graves' hyperthyroidism. The chain carries TRBV4-3 and TRBJ1-1; D not resolved. This CDR3 reads CASSHPEGYGTEAFF. The CDR3 coding sequence is TGCGCCAGCAGCCACCCCGAAGGGTATGGCACTGAAGCTTTCTTT.